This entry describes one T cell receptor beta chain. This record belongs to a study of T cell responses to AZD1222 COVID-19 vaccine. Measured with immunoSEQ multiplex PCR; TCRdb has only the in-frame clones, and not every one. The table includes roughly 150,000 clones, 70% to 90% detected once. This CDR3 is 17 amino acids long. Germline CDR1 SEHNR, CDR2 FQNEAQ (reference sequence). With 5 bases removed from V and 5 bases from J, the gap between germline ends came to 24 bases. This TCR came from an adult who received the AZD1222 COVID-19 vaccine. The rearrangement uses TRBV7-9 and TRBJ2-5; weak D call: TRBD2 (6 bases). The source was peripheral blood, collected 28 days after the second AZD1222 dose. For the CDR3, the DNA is TGTGCCAGCAGCCCCCCCCTGAGGATTGCAGGGAGGGAGACCCAGTACTTC. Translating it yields CASSPPLRIAGRETQYF.